These T cell receptor beta chains were read from a single sample in a study of blood T cells in healthy people across ages. TCRdb itself ran the 5' RACE reads through MiXCR, one entry per CDR3 protein. The sample includes more than 450,000 distinct CDR3 sequences, 25% to 35% seen only once; the top ten take 3% to 4.5%. These same records also appear under a second study, on T cells of mothers and their children.

The source material was blood. These TCRs come from a boy between 2 and 10 years old in good health. Both conserved end residues are part of each CDR3. Each record gives: clone size, J gene, D gene, V gene, CDR3 protein, CDR3 DNA. A D gene is named only where the DNA matches it firmly. Some rows mark clone size as missing; the rest say once, few, many or name a class of expanded clone.

once | TRBJ2-7 | TRBD2 | TRBV3-1 | CASRFSGGARKEQYF | TGTGCCAGCAGATTCAGCGGGGGGGCCAGAAAAGAGCAGTACTTC
NA | TRBJ2-7 | NA | TRBV5-1 | CASSSPGHRNSYEQYF | TGCGCCAGCAGCTCCCCTGGACACCGAAACTCCTACGAGCAGTACTTC
NA | TRBJ1-4 | TRBD1 | TRBV10-3 | CAISEEDRADEKLFF | TGTGCCATCAGTGAGGAGGACAGGGCTGATGAAAAACTGTTTTTT
NA | TRBJ2-7 | TRBD2 | TRBV10-3 | CAISGVSGSSYEQYF | TGTGCCATCAGTGGGGTCAGCGGGAGTTCCTACGAGCAGTACTTC
NA | TRBJ2-2 | NA | TRBV7-9 | CASSPTQGRNTGELFF | TGTGCCAGCAGCCCCACTCAGGGAAGGAACACCGGGGAGCTGTTTTTT
NA | TRBJ2-6 | NA | TRBV12-3/TRBV12-4 | CASSLYGKGANVLTF | TGTGCCAGCAGTTTATACGGGAAGGGGGCCAACGTCCTGACTTTC
once | TRBJ2-7 | NA | TRBV20-1 | CSARDASPEQYF | TGCAGTGCTAGAGATGCTAGCCCCGAGCAGTACTTC
NA | TRBJ2-2 | NA | TRBV10-3 | CAIRGGITGELFF | TGTGCCATCCGAGGGGGGATCACCGGGGAGCTGTTTTTT
NA | TRBJ2-5 | TRBD2 | TRBV20-1 | CSAPGTSGGVITKETQYF | TGCAGTGCCCCCGGGACTAGCGGGGGGGTCATAACCAAAGAGACCCAGTACTTC
few | TRBJ1-1 | NA | TRBV7-2 | CASSLGMTAENTEAFF | TGTGCCAGCAGCTTAGGAATGACAGCGGAGAACACTGAAGCTTTCTTT
NA | TRBJ2-5 | TRBD2 | TRBV6-2/TRBV6-3 | CASSFTGTREETQYF | TGTGCCAGCAGTTTCACAGGGACTAGGGAAGAGACCCAGTACTTC
NA | TRBJ1-2 | NA | TRBV5-6 | CASSLVRGADSVDGYTF | TGTGCCAGCAGCCTTGTAAGGGGCGCTGACTCGGTCGACGGCTACACCTTC
NA | TRBJ2-6 | TRBD1 | TRBV6-5 | CASSYRQGVSGANVLTF | TGTGCCAGCAGTTATAGGCAGGGGGTGTCTGGGGCCAACGTCCTGACTTTC
NA | TRBJ2-2 | TRBD1 | TRBV20-1 | CSARDLGGQGNTGELFF | TGCAGTGCTAGAGATCTAGGGGGACAGGGTAACACCGGGGAGCTGTTTTTT
NA | TRBJ1-5 | NA | TRBV12-3/TRBV12-4 | CASSTRIPVRGGDQPQHF | TGTGCCAGCAGCACCCGTATCCCCGTCCGGGGGGGCGATCAGCCCCAGCATTTT
NA | TRBJ2-1 | TRBD2 | TRBV11-1 | CASNEGDLAGQFF | TGTGCCAGCAACGAGGGGGATCTAGCGGGGCAGTTCTTC
NA | TRBJ2-5 | TRBD2 | TRBV4-2 | CASSQVSSGGYQETQYF | TGTGCCAGCAGCCAAGTATCTAGCGGGGGATACCAAGAGACCCAGTACTTC
once | TRBJ2-5 | NA | TRBV7-2 | CASSSYRDRGTQYF | TGTGCCAGCAGCTCCTACCGGGACCGTGGGACCCAGTACTTC
NA | TRBJ1-2 | TRBD1 | TRBV5-1 | CASSLAQGGPDGYTF | TGCGCCAGCAGCTTGGCTCAGGGGGGCCCGGATGGCTACACCTTC
NA | TRBJ2-5 | TRBD1 | TRBV3-1 | CASSQPGQGQETQYF | TGTGCCAGCAGCCAACCGGGACAGGGTCAGGAGACCCAGTACTTC
few | TRBJ2-2 | TRBD2 | TRBV12-5 | CASGTSGTGELFF | TGTGCTAGTGGAACTAGCGGGACCGGGGAGCTGTTTTTT
NA | TRBJ1-4 | NA | TRBV15 | CATSSERPKFNEKLFF | TGTGCCACCAGCAGCGAAAGGCCAAAGTTTAATGAAAAACTGTTTTTT
few | TRBJ2-5 | TRBD2 | TRBV6-5 | CASSYVGAGVETQYF | TGTGCCAGCAGTTATGTGGGTGCGGGAGTGGAGACCCAGTACTTC
NA | TRBJ2-7 | NA | TRBV20-1 | CSARYPVTYEQYF | TGCAGTGCTAGATATCCAGTTACCTACGAGCAGTACTTC
NA | TRBJ2-5 | TRBD2 | TRBV6-6 | CASSYGGSGEKFVQYF | TGTGCCAGCAGTTACGGAGGTAGCGGGGAGAAGTTTGTGCAGTACTTC
NA | TRBJ2-7 | NA | TRBV9 | CASSTFGGLDYEQYF | TGTGCCAGCAGCACCTTCGGAGGACTGGATTACGAGCAGTACTTC
NA | TRBJ2-5 | NA | TRBV27 | CASSYGGMQETQYF | TGTGCCAGCAGTTATGGGGGTATGCAAGAGACCCAGTACTTC
NA | TRBJ1-5 | TRBD1 | TRBV6-2/TRBV6-3 | CASSYPNRGDQPQHF | TGTGCCAGCAGTTACCCCAACAGGGGCGATCAGCCCCAGCATTTT
few | TRBJ1-3 | NA | TRBV18 | CASSPLAEAGNTIYF | TGTGCCAGCTCACCCCTGGCTGAGGCTGGAAACACCATATATTTT
NA | TRBJ1-3 | NA | TRBV20-1 | CSARGGSSGNTIYF | TGCAGTGCTAGAGGGGGATCCTCTGGAAACACCATATATTTT
NA | TRBJ2-5 | NA | TRBV10-3 | CAISPGVQETQYF | TGTGCCATCAGCCCGGGAGTCCAAGAGACCCAGTACTTC
NA | TRBJ2-7 | NA | TRBV28 | CASSLVTGEQYF | TGTGCCAGCAGCTTAGTGACAGGCGAGCAGTACTTC
NA | TRBJ2-1 | NA | TRBV5-6 | CASSLVGQRLGDEQFF | TGTGCCAGCAGCTTGGTCGGACAGCGGCTTGGCGATGAGCAGTTCTTC